This entry features one T cell receptor beta chain sequence. Its antigen is as yet unknown. Produced via immunoSEQ multiplex PCR; TCRdb's table is partial and in-frame only. This sample yields 30,000 to 35,000 clones, of which over 75% are seen a single time; 3% to 4% belongs to the top ten. The data are from a study of chemoradiotherapy in HPV16-positive cancers. Notes on the study in general: Better recurrence-free survival went with HPV-responsive T-cell expansion in HPV16-positive patients. Candidate HPV-specific clones and E7-related TCR motifs grew in tumor during treatment. Only a couple of HPV16-positive patients supplied the functional HPV-specificity definition.

Over chemoradiotherapy, repertoires were sampled more than once. The CDR3 covers 14 residues. Deletions cut 0 bases from V and 4 bases from J, with 7 bases between. The V and J genes are TRBV5-3 and TRBJ1-4, with D unclear. TRBV5-3 is given ORF status, its function remaining uncertain. The TCR comes from a human donor with HPV-associated anogenital cancer. Specimen: blood, collected from a patient who underwent chemoradiotherapy. The CDR3 nucleotides read TGTGCCAGAAGCTTGGTTTTTGGTAATGAAAAACTGTTTTTT. It codes for CARSLVFGNEKLFF.